The sequence of this T cell receptor (beta chain) was determined in a study of CD8+CD57+ T cells in acquired aplastic anemia. Study at large: Sorted CD4+ and CD8+ cells gave a mean 3.2 ug DNA, range about 0.19 to 27.4 ug.

The study profiled TCR beta VDJ and CDR3 using genomic DNA as template. Each CDR3 protein is one row after TCRdb ran MiXCR on the reads. The sample lists roughly 180,000 distinct CDR3 sequences; almost 50% were seen once. Trimming took 5 bases from V and 1 from J, leaving 8 bases between them. Germline-derived CDR1 and CDR2 are SGHVS and FNYEAQ. The CDR3 runs 13 residues. The sequenced patients had an expansion of CD8+CD57+ cells seen by flow cytometry. A severe acquired aplastic anemia diagnosis applied to all patients. The sample comprised sorted CD4+, CD8+, or CD8+CD57+ T cells (not recorded which) from PBMCs. V and J are TRBV7-6 and TRBJ1-1; D might be TRBD1 (5 bases). This clonotype was sampled from a human donor with aplastic anemia. The CDR3 spells CASSGGGNTEAFF. The DNA for the CDR3 is TGTGCCAGCAGCGGCGGGGGGAACACTGAAGCTTTCTTT.